This TCR beta chain was obtained from a study of T cell responses to AZD1222 COVID-19 vaccine. General study points: Spike was spanned by vaccine-associated CD4 TCRs, which were dominant at 160-218 and 743-854. Baseline serostatus was positive in only six or seven AZD1222 recipients. Donor demographics were predominantly white British with a female majority; clonal diversity may be underestimated.

Clones were read by immunoSEQ multiplex PCR, and TCRdb kept only the in-frame ones, dropping some. Among approximately 120,000 clones listed, about 89% were seen once. The V gene's germline CDR1 is MNHEY and CDR2 SMNVEV (reference sequence). The CDR3 length is 16 residues. V lost 5 bases to trimming and J lost 2 bases; unmatched junction nucleotides: 7. As to this clone: Its antigen remains unidentified.

Sample: peripheral blood, taken on day 0 of MenACWY control vaccination. The receptor was derived from an adult in good health. The rearrangement joins TRBV27 to TRBJ1-3; 9 bases align to TRBD1. In nucleotides, the CDR3 is TGTGCCAGCAGTACCGGGACAGGGTTTCCTGGAAACACCATATATTTT. The encoded protein is CASSTGTGFPGNTIYF.